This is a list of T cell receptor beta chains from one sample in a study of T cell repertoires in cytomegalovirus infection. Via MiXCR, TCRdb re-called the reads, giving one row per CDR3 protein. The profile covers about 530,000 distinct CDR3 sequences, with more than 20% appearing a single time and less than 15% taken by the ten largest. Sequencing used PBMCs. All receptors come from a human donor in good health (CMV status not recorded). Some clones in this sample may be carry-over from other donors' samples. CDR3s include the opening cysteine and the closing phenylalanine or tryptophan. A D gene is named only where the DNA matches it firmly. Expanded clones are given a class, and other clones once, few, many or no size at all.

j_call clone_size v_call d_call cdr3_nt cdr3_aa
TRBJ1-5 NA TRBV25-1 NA TGTGCCAGCAGTGATGAAGGGCAAGCCCCTAATCAGCCCCAGCATTTT CASSDEGQAPNQPQHF
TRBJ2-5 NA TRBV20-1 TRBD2 TGCAGTGCTAGAGATAGCGGGAGAGGAGAGACCCAGTACTTC CSARDSGRGETQYF
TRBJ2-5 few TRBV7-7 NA TGTGCCAGCACCCTGGGGGGAGTCCAAGAGACCCAGTACTTC CASTLGGVQETQYF
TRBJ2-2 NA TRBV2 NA TGTGCCAGCAGTGAGGTATACACCGGGGAGCTGTTTTTT CASSEVYTGELFF
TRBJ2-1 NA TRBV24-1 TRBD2 TGTGCCACCAGCTTGACTAGCGGGAGAAATGAGCAGTTCTTC CATSLTSGRNEQFF
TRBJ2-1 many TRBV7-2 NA TGTGCCAGCAGCTTAGTAGAGCTCGTGTATTCCTACAATGAGCAGTTCTTC CASSLVELVYSYNEQFF
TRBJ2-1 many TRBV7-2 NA TGTGCCAGCAGCTTATGGCAGGAGCTTTACAATGAGCAGTTCTTC CASSLWQELYNEQFF
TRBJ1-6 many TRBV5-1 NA TGCGCCAGCAGCTGGGGGACTGAGAATTCACCCCTCCACTTT CASSWGTENSPLHF
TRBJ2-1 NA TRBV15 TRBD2 TGTGCCACCAGCAGAACTAGCGGGGGCTACAATGAGCAGTTCTTC CATSRTSGGYNEQFF
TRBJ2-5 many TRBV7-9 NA TGTGCCAGCAGCTTTTCGGACGGGGAAGAGACCCAGTACTTC CASSFSDGEETQYF
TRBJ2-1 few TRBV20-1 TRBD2 TGCAGTGCTCAAAGCGGGAGTTCCTACAATGAGCAGTTCTTC CSAQSGSSYNEQFF
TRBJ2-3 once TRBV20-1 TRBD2 TGCAGTGCAGGAATAGCGGGGAGCACAGATACGCAGTATTTT CSAGIAGSTDTQYF
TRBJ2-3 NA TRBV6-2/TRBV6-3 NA TGTGCCAGCACCCCATTGGTCGGGGCGAGGACAGATACGCAGTATTTT CASTPLVGARTDTQYF